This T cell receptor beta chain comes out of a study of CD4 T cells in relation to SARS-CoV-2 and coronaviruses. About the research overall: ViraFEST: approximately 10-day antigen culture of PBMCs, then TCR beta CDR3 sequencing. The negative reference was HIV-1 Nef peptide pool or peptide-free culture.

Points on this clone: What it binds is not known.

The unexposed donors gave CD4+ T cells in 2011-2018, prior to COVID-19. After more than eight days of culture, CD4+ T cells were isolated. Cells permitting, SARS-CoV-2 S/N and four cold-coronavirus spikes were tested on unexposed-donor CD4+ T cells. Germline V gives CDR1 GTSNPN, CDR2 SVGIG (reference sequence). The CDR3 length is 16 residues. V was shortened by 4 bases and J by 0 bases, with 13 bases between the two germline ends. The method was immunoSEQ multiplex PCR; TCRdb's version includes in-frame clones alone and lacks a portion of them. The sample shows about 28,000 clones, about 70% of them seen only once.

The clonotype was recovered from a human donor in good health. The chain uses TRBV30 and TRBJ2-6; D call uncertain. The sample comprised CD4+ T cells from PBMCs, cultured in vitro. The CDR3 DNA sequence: TGTGCCTGGAATACCGCTCCTAGCTCTGGGGCCAACGTCCTGACTTTC. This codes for CAWNTAPSSGANVLTF.